The 9 T cell receptor beta chains presented below share a single source sample, sequenced in a study of cytomegalovirus exposure and HLA in healthy donors. The PCR used 60 Vbeta and 13 Jbeta primers. Clones were sequenced by immunoSEQ multiplex PCR, and TCRdb holds only the in-frame ones, with some missing. The data contain 150,000 to 200,000 clones, 77% of them singletons. The specimen was PBMCs. The receptors derive from a woman aged 40 to 49 in good health and CMV-seropositive.

J is TRBJ1-1 and V is TRBV28; perhaps TRBD1 as D (5 bases). Germline V CDR1 and CDR2: MDHEN, SYDVKM. V lost 4 bases and J 3 bases, leaving 9 bases between the germline ends. This CDR3 has 13 amino acids. The CDR3 DNA is TGTGCCAGCAGTTCATCGGGGGACACTGAAGCTTTCTTT. This translates into CASSSSGDTEAFF.

The CDR3 is CASSGNQGYPPQHF. Here the CDR3 DNA reads TGTGCCAGCAGTGGAAATCAGGGTTACCCGCCCCAGCATTTT. The rearrangement uses TRBV6-1 and TRBJ1-5, with D perhaps TRBD1 (5 bases). Per germline, CDR1 MNHNS and CDR2 SASEGT. Between the trimmed V and J ends, which lost 4 bases and 9 bases, there was a span of 16 bases. This CDR3 spans 14 amino acids.

The chain joins TRBV23-1 to TRBJ1-5; D is undetermined. TRBV23-1 is noted as an ORF with a role that remains uncertain. The CDR3 covers 11 residues. Trimming left V 10 bases short and J 7 bases short, with 11 bases between. The CDR3 loop is CAIQALQPQHF. DNA of the CDR3: TGCGCCATCCAAGCTTTGCAGCCCCAGCATTTT.

The chain combines TRBV7-9 with TRBJ2-7, with D perhaps TRBD1 (6 bases). Germline CDR1 is SEHNR and CDR2 is FQNEAQ (reference sequence). V was cut by 1 base and J by 2 bases, with 9 bases left in between. This CDR3 is built from 14 residues. CDR3 residues: CASSLGRGTYEQYF. CDR3 DNA: TGTGCCAGCAGCTTAGGCAGGGGTACCTACGAGCAGTACTTC.

In this sample, this clone turned up once. The V gene is TRBV7-2, the J gene TRBJ1-3, with a weak D call TRBD1 (6 bases). Germline loops: CDR1 SGHTA, CDR2 FQGNSA. The germline V and J ends were trimmed by 1 base and 4 bases, with 8 bases remaining between them. This CDR3 has 14 residues. The CDR3 loop is CASSLGQAGNTIYF. The CDR3 nucleotides are TGTGCCAGCAGCTTAGGACAGGCGGGAAACACCATATATTTT.

This rearrangement joins TRBV7-9 to TRBJ2-2, with D perhaps matching TRBD2 (5 bases). Germline V CDR1 and CDR2: SEHNR, FQNEAQ (reference sequence). The CDR3 covers 14 residues. V dropped 0 bases and J dropped 3 bases, with 5 bases sitting between them. The CDR3 protein is CASSLAGDTGELFF. In DNA form, the CDR3 reads TGTGCCAGCAGCTTAGCCGGGGACACCGGGGAGCTGTTTTTT.

The rearrangement links TRBV25-1 to TRBJ1-2, with D possibly matching TRBD1 (5 bases). Germline CDR1 MGHDK, CDR2 SYGVNS. Trimming pared 3 bases from V and 8 bases from J, leaving 22 bases between. The CDR3 extends over 16 amino acids. The CDR3 DNA reads as TGTGCCAGCAGTGATGCGGGGCGGTCCTTCCTTCAGGGCTACACCTTC. It translates to CASSDAGRSFLQGYTF.

This clone was observed once. V is TRBV11-3 and J is TRBJ2-7, with D possibly TRBD2 on 5 matching bases. Trimming pared 1 base from V and 0 bases from J, leaving 10 bases between. The CDR3 contains 15 residues. Germline V CDR1 and CDR2: SGHNT, YENEEA. CDR3 loop: CASSLGGMSSYEQYF. CDR3 bases: TGTGCCAGCAGCTTAGGAGGGATGAGCTCCTACGAGCAGTACTTC.

The chain carries TRBV5-1 and TRBJ1-4, with a weak D call TRBD1 (5 bases). V was clipped by 4 bases and J by 8 bases, with 21 bases between them. The CDR3 is 16 amino acids. Germline V gene data show CDR1 as SGHRS and CDR2 as YFSETQ. Here the CDR3 DNA reads TGCGCCAGCAGCGTTCCGGGGGGTAAACGGAACGAAAAACTGTTTTTT. Protein sequence: CASSVPGGKRNEKLFF.